This T cell receptor (beta chain) stems from a study of PD-1 blockade in classical Hodgkin lymphoma. Background on the study: It was nivolumab at 3 mg/kg, given intravenously every 2 weeks, that patients received.

After autologous stem cell transplantation all patients relapsed, and prior brentuximab vedotin exposure differed between cohorts. Per the germline V gene, CDR1 is SGHKS and CDR2 is YYEKEE (reference sequence). The CDR3 has 14 residues. V was clipped by 4 bases and J by 6 bases; unmatched bases: 5. Regarding this clone: What it binds is unknown.

Study-level results: Exclusion was the outcome for patients who began nivolumab under 1 year after ASCT.

Measured with immunoSEQ multiplex PCR; TCRdb has only the in-frame clones, and not every one. The sample includes around 30,000 clones, 60% to 85% of them seen just once. This clonotype originated in a human donor with classical Hodgkin lymphoma. V usage is TRBV5-5 and J usage is TRBJ1-5; TRBD1 aligns across 9 bases. The material sequenced was peripheral blood mononuclear cells (PBMCs), taken before the second cycle of nivolumab. This chain's CDR3 is CASSLGTGIQPQHF. The CDR3 bases are TGTGCCAGCAGCCTCGGGACAGGGATTCAGCCCCAGCATTTT.